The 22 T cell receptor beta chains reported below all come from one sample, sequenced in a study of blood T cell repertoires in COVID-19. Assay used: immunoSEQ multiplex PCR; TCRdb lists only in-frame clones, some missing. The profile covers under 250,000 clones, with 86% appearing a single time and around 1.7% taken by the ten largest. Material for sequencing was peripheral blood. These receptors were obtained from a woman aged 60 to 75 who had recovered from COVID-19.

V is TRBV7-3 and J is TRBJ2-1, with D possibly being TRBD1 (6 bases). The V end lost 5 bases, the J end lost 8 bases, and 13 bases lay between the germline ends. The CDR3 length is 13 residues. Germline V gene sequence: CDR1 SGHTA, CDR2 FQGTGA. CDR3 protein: CASSPPQGHEQFF. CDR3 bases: TGTGCCAGCAGCCCGCCGCAGGGGCATGAGCAGTTCTTC.

CDR3 protein: CASSFSGYTGYTF. CDR3 bases: TGTGCCAGCAGCTTTAGCGGGTACACTGGCTACACCTTC. This chain uses TRBV9 with TRBJ1-2; unclear D gene. CDR1 and CDR2 (germline): SGDLS, YYNGEE. There are 13 residues in the CDR3. Trimming cost V 4 bases and J 7 bases, with 14 bases left between them.

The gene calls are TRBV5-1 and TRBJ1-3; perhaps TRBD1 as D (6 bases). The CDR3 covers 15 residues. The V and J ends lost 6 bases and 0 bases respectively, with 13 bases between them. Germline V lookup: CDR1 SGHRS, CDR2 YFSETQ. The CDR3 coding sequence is TGCGCCAGCACCCTCGACAGGCGCTCTGGAAACACCATATATTTT. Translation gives CASTLDRRSGNTIYF. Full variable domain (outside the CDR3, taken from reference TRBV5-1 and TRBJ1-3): KAGVTQTPRYLIKTRGQQVTLSCSPISGHRSVSWYQQTPGQGLQFLFEYFSETQRNKGNFPGRFSGRQFSNSRSEMNVSTLELGDSALYLCASTLDRRSGNTIYFGEGSWLTVV.

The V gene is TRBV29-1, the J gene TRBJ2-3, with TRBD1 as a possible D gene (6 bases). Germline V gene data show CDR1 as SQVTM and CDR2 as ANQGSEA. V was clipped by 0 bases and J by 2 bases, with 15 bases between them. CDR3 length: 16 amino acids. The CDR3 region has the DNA TGCAGCGTTGAAGATATAATGGGACAAGACACAGATACGCAGTATTTT. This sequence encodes CSVEDIMGQDTDTQYF.

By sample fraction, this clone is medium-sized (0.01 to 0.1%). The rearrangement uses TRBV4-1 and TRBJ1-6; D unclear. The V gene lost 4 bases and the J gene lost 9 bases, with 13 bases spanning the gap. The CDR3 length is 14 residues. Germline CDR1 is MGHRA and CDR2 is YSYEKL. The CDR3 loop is CASSPTKHSSPLHF. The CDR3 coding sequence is TGCGCCAGCAGCCCCACGAAACATTCTTCACCCCTCCACTTT.

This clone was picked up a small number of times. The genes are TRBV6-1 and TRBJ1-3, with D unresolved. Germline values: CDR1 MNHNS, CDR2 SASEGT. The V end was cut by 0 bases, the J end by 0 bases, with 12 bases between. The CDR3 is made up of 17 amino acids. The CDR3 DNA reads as TGTGCCAGCAGTGAAGCGCTGGTGGCGGACTCTGGAAACACCATATATTTT. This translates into CASSEALVADSGNTIYF.

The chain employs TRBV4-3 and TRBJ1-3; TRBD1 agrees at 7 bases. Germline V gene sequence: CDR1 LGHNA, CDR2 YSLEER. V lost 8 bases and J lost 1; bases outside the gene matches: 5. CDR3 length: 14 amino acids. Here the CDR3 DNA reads TGCGCCAGCGCCAGGGGGAGTTCTGGAAACACCATATATTTT. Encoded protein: CASARGSSGNTIYF.

Here the CDR3 reads CASTRSGGNYGYTF. The CDR3 region has the DNA TGTGCCAGCACCCGGAGCGGCGGAAACTATGGCTACACCTTC. The chain uses TRBV5-4 and TRBJ1-2; D unresolved. The ends were cut back, 6 bases at V and 2 bases at J, with 14 bases in the middle. This CDR3 is built from 14 residues. Germline CDR1 reads SGHNT; CDR2 reads YYREEE (reference sequence).

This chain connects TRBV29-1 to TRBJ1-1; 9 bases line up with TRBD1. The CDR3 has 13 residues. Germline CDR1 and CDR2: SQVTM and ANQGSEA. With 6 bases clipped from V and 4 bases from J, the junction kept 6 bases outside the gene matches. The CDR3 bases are TGCAGCGTCTCGGACAGGGGAGGCACTGAAGCTTTCTTT. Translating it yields CSVSDRGGTEAFF.

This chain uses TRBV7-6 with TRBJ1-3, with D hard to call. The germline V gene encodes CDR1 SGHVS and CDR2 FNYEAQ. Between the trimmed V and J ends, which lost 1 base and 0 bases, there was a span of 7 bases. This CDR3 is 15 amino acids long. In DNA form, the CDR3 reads TGTGCCAGCAGCTTAGATCCGAGCTCTGGAAACACCATATATTTT. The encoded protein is CASSLDPSSGNTIYF.

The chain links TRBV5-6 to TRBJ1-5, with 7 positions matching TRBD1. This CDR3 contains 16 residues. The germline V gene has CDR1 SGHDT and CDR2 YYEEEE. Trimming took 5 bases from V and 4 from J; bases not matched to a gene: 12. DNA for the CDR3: TGTGCCAGCAGTACTAGGCAATCAGGGGGGAATCAGCCCCAGCATTTT. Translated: CASSTRQSGGNQPQHF.

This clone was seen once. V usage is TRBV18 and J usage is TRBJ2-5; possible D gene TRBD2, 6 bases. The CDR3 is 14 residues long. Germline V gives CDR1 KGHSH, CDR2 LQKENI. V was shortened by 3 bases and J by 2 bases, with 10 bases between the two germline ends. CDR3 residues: CASSPLGGQETQYF. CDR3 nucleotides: TGTGCCAGCTCACCCCTTGGAGGGCAAGAGACCCAGTACTTC.

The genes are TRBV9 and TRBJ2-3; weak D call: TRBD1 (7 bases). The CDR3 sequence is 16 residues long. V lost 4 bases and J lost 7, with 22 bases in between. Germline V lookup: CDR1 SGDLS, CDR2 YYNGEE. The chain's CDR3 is CASSLLGDSRGNTQYF. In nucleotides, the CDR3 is TGTGCCAGCAGCTTACTAGGGGACAGCCGCGGGAATACGCAGTATTTT.

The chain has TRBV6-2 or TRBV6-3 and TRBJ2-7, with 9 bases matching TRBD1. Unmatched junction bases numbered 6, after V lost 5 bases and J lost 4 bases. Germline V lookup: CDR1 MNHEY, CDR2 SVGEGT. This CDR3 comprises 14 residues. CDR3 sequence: CASSAGTGTYEQYF. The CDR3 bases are TGTGCCAGCAGTGCTGGGACAGGGACTTACGAGCAGTACTTC.

The CDR3: CASSAIVRGSPLHF. The CDR3 DNA follows: TGTGCCAGCAGCGCCATAGTCAGGGGTTCACCCCTCCACTTT. The V call is TRBV9, the J call TRBJ1-6, with D tentatively TRBD1 (6 bases). Trimming removed 3 bases from V and 9 bases from J, with 13 bases in between. Germline V gene data show CDR1 as SGDLS and CDR2 as YYNGEE. This CDR3 spans 14 amino acids.

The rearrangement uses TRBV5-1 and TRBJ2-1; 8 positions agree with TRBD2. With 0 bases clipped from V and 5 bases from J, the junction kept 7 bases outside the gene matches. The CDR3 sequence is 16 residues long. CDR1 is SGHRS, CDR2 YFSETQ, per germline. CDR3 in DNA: TGCGCCAGCAGCTTGGAGGGGCGGGGGGATCACAATGAGCAGTTCTTC. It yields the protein CASSLEGRGDHNEQFF.

CDR3 sequence (DNA): TGTGCCAGCACCGAACAGGGCCCTAACTATGGCTACACCTTC. This gives the protein CASTEQGPNYGYTF. This chain links TRBV28 with TRBJ1-2; tentatively, D is TRBD1 (6 bases). With 7 bases removed from V and 0 bases from J, the gap between germline ends came to 12 bases. CDR3 length equals 14 residues. CDR1 and CDR2 from the germline V gene are MDHEN and SYDVKM.

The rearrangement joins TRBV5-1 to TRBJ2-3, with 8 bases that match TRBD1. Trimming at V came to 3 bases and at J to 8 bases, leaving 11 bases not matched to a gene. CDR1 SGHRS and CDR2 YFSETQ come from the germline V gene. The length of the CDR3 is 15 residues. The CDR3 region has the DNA TGCGCCAGCAGCTCGACAGGGGCCCGTCCCGGTACGCAGTATTTT. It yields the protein CASSSTGARPGTQYF.

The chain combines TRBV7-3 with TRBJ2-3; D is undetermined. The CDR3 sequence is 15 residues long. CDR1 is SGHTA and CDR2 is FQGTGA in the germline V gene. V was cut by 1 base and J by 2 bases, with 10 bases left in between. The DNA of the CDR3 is TGTGCCAGCAGCTTAAGACACAACCCCACAGATACGCAGTATTTT. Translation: CASSLRHNPTDTQYF.

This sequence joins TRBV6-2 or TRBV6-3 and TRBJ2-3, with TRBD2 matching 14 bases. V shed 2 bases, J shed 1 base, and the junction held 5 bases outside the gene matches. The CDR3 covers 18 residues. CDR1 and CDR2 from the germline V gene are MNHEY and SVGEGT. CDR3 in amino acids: CASSYGLAGGWGTDTQYF. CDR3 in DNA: TGTGCCAGCAGTTACGGACTAGCGGGGGGCTGGGGCACAGATACGCAGTATTTT.

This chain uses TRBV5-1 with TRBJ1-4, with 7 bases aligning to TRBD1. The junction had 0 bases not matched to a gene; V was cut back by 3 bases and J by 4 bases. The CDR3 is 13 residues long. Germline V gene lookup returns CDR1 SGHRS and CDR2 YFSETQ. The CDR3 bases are TGCGCCAGCAGCTGGGACAGTAATGAAAAACTGTTTTTT. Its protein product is CASSWDSNEKLFF.

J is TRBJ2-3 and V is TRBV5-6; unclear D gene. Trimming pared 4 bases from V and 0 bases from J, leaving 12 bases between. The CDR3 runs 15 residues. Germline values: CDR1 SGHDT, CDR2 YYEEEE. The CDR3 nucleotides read TGTGCCAGCAGCAGACTCATTCAAAGCACAGATACGCAGTATTTT. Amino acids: CASSRLIQSTDTQYF.